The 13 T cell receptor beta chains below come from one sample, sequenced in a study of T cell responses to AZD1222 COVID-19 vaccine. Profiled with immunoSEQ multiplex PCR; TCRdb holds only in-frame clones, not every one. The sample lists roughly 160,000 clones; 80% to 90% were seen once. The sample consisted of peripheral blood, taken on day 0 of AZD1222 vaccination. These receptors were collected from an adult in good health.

The CDR3 here is CASSSFRVEGYYEQYF. The DNA for the CDR3 is TGTGCCAGCAGTTCCTTCAGGGTGGAGGGATACTACGAGCAGTACTTC. The chain links TRBV27 to TRBJ2-7; a possible D gene is TRBD2 (6 bases). Germline loops: CDR1 MNHEY, CDR2 SMNVEV (reference sequence). V was shortened by 4 bases and J by 3 bases, with 19 bases between the two germline ends. CDR3 length: 16 residues.

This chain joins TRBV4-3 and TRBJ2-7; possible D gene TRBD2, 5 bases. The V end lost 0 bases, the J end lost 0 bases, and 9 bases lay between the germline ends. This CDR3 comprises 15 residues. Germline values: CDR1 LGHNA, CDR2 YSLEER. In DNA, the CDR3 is TGCGCCAGCAGCCAAGATAGACTACACTCCTACGAGCAGTACTTC. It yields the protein CASSQDRLHSYEQYF.

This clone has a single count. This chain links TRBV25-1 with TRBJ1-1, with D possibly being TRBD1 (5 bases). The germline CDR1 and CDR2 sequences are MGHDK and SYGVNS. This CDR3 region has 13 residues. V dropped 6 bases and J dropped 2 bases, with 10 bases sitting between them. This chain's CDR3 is CASSMGLNTEAFF. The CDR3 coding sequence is TGTGCCAGCAGCATGGGGCTAAACACTGAAGCTTTCTTT.

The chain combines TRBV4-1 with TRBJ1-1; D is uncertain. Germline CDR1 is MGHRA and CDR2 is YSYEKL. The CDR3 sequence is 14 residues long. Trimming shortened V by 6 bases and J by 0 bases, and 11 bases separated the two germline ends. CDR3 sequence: CASRPGRLNTEAFF. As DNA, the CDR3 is TGCGCCAGCAGACCCGGACGACTGAACACTGAAGCTTTCTTT.

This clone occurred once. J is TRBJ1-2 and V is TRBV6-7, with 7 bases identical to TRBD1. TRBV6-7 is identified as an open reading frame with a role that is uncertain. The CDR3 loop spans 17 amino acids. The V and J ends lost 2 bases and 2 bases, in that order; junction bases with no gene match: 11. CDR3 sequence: CASSYPAKRTGNYGYTF. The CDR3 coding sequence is TGTGCCAGCAGTTACCCCGCCAAACGGACAGGAAACTATGGCTACACCTTC.

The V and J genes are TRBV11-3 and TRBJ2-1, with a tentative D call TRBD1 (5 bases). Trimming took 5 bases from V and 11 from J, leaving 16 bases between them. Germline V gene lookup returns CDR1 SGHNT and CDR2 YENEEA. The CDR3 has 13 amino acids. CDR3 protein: CASSQPDRDQQFF. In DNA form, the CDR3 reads TGTGCCAGCAGCCAACCCGACAGAGATCAGCAGTTCTTC.

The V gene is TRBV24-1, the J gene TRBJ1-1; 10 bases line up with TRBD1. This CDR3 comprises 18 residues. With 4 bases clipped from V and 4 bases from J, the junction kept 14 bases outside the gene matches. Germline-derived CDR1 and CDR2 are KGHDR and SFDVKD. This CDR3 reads CATSETTGTGEMGTEAFF. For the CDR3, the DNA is TGTGCCACCAGTGAAACCACCGGGACAGGGGAAATGGGCACTGAAGCTTTCTTT.

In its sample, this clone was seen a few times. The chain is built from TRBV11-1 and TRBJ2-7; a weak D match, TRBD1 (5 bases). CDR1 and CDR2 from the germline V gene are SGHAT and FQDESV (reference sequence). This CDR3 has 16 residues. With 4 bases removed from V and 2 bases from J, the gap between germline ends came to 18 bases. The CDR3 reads CASSSPGAGITYEQYF. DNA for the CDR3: TGTGCCAGCAGCTCCCCCGGAGCAGGGATTACCTACGAGCAGTACTTC.

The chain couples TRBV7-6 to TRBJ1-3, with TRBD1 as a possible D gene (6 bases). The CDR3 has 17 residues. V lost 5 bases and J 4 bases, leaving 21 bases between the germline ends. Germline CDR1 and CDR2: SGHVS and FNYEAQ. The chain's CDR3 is CASSRDYTGHLGNTIYF. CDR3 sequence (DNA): TGTGCCAGCAGCCGAGACTACACGGGACACTTAGGAAACACCATATATTTT.

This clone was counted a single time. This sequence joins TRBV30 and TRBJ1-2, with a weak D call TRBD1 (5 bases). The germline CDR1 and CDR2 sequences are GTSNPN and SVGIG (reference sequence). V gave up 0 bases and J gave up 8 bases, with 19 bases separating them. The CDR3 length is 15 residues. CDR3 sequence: CAWSVISGQESGYTF. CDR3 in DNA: TGTGCCTGGAGTGTTATATCGGGGCAGGAGTCGGGCTACACCTTC.

The CDR3 protein is CASGAFRQYQREETQYF. The CDR3 DNA follows: TGTGCTAGTGGCGCCTTTCGACAGTATCAACGGGAAGAGACCCAGTACTTC. V usage is TRBV12-5 and J usage is TRBJ2-5; D may be TRBD1 (5 bases). Trimming took off 6 bases at V and 3 bases at J, with 23 bases between the two ends. CDR3 length: 17 residues. Germline CDR1 LGHNT, CDR2 FRNRAP.

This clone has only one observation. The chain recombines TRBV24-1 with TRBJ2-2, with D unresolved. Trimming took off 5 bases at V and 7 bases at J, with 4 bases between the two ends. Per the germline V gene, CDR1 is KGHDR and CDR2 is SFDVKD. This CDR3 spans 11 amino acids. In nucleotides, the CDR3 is TGTGCCACCAGTGTAAGCGGGGAGCTGTTTTTT. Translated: CATSVSGELFF.

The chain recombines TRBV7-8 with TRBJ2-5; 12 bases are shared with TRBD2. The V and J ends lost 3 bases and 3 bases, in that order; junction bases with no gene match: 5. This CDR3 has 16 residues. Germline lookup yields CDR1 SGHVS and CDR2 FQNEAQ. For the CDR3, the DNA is TGTGCCAGCAGCTTTCTTGCTAGCGGGGGGGAAGAGACCCAGTACTTC. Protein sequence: CASSFLASGGEETQYF.